This is a list of T cell receptor beta chains from one sample in a study of blood T cell dynamics during melanoma immunotherapy. Libraries were prepared by immunoSEQ multiplex PCR; TCRdb keeps only in-frame clonotypes and omits some of them. The sample includes some 13,000 clones, around 90% of them seen just once. Sequenced material: effector memory CD8+ T cells from blood, taken from a patient treated with checkpoint blockade. All receptors come from a human donor with melanoma. Both conserved end residues are part of each CDR3. Each record gives: D gene, V gene, clone size, J gene, CDR3 DNA, CDR3 protein. D genes are given only for firm matches. Clone size is shown for a subset of rows, as once, few, many or a class of expanded clone.

.	TRBV27	.	TRBJ1-2	TGTGCCAGCAGCCCCCGGGGGTTATTCTATGGCTACACCTTC	CASSPRGLFYGYTF
.	TRBV5-1	.	TRBJ2-7	TGCGCCAGCAGATTCCGTGGGGGGCAAAGAGAGGTATTCTACGAGCAGTACTTC	CASRFRGGQREVFYEQYF
.	TRBV4-1	.	TRBJ2-4	TGCGCCAGCAGCCAAGCTCCCCATGGGCTCAACATTCAGTACTTC	CASSQAPHGLNIQYF
.	TRBV7-9	.	TRBJ2-7	TGTGCCAGCAGCTTAGACGCGGACGAGCAGTACTTC	CASSLDADEQYF
.	TRBV7-9	.	TRBJ2-7	TGTGCCAGCAGCTTAGCGCCCGGGGGAGCCTACGAGCAGTACTTC	CASSLAPGGAYEQYF
.	TRBV30	.	TRBJ1-6	TGTGCCTGGGAAACCGACCGGAGCTCCTATAATTCACCCCTCCACTTT	CAWETDRSSYNSPLHF
.	TRBV19	.	TRBJ1-1	TGTGCCAGTAGTATCGGGGTTGGCACTGAAGCTTTCTTT	CASSIGVGTEAFF
TRBD1	TRBV2	few	TRBJ1-2	TGTGCCAGCGGGGGCACCGGGACAGCTTCGGGCTACACCTTC	CASGGTGTASGYTF
.	TRBV15	once	TRBJ2-3	TGTGCCACCAGCAGCCTTGGATGGGATACGCAGTATTTT	CATSSLGWDTQYF
.	TRBV10-2	few	TRBJ1-5	TGCGCCAGCAGTGAGTATTACGACAGCGATCAGCCCCAGCATTTT	CASSEYYDSDQPQHF
TRBD2	TRBV7-9	.	TRBJ2-1	TGTGCCAGCAGCATAGCGGGAGGACGCTCCTACAATGAGCAGTTCTTC	CASSIAGGRSYNEQFF
.	TRBV21-1	.	TRBJ2-1	TGTGCCAGCAACAACCCGGGACTAGCGGCCCATGAGCAGTTCTTC	CASNNPGLAAHEQFF
TRBD1	TRBV6-5	.	TRBJ1-5	TGTGCCAGCAGTTCCATAAGACAGGGAATTCAGCCCCAGCATTTT	CASSSIRQGIQPQHF
TRBD2	TRBV6-5	once	TRBJ2-7	TGTGCCAGCAGTTACGGGACTAGAGGGATCCTCTACGAGCAGTACTTC	CASSYGTRGILYEQYF
TRBD1	TRBV10-3	.	TRBJ1-1	TGTGCCATCAGTGGGGACAGCTCTAACACTGAAGCTTTCTTT	CAISGDSSNTEAFF
.	TRBV7-9	.	TRBJ2-5	TGTGCCAGCAGCCACCCGGGCTGGGGAGAGACCCAGTACTTC	CASSHPGWGETQYF
TRBD1	TRBV11-2	.	TRBJ1-2	TGTGCCAGCAGCTTAGATCAGGGGACAGCAAATGGCTACACCTTC	CASSLDQGTANGYTF
TRBD1	TRBV27	once	TRBJ2-7	TGTGCCAGCAGTCTTGGACAGGGAAAAACGTACTCCTACGAGCAGTACTTC	CASSLGQGKTYSYEQYF
TRBD2	TRBV7-8	.	TRBJ2-2	TGTGCCAGCAGCTATATGACTAGCGGGAGTCAAGACGGGGAGCTGTTTTTT	CASSYMTSGSQDGELFF
.	TRBV19	once	TRBJ2-7	TGTGCCAGTAGTATGGGGGCGGGCCGCATCTACGAGCAGTACTTC	CASSMGAGRIYEQYF
.	TRBV7-9	.	TRBJ2-7	TGTGCCAGCAGCCCAAGTAAGATCTCCGAGCAGTACTTC	CASSPSKISEQYF
TRBD2	TRBV13	.	TRBJ2-1	TGTGCCAGCAGCCAGGGACTAGCGGCCTACAATGAGCAGTTCTTC	CASSQGLAAYNEQFF
TRBD2	TRBV18	.	TRBJ2-2	TGTGCCAGCTCTTCCGGGACTAGCGTCGTCGGGGAGCTGTTTTTT	CASSSGTSVVGELFF
.	TRBV27	.	TRBJ1-1	TGTGCCAGCAGTTTCAAGATCGTCGGGAACACTGAAGCTTTCTTT	CASSFKIVGNTEAFF
TRBD2	TRBV11-2	.	TRBJ2-1	TGTGCCAGCAGCTTTTACCGGGAGGGGGGAAATGAGCAGTTCTTC	CASSFYREGGNEQFF
.	TRBV2	.	TRBJ2-7	TGTGCCAGCAGACTCTACGAGCAGTACTTC	CASRLYEQYF
.	TRBV6-6	.	TRBJ1-5	TGTGCCAGCAATAAAGGGGGCAATCAGCCCCAGCATTTT	CASNKGGNQPQHF
.	TRBV19	.	TRBJ1-1	TGTGCCAGTAGTTCAACAGGGAACACTGAAGCTTTCTTT	CASSSTGNTEAFF
.	TRBV4-1	.	TRBJ2-1	TGCGCCAGCAGCCAACGAGAGTACAATGAGCAGTTCTTC	CASSQREYNEQFF
TRBD2	TRBV5-1	.	TRBJ2-7	TGCGCCAGCAGTGAGAGACCGGGACTAGCGAACTACGAGCAGTACTTC	CASSERPGLANYEQYF
.	TRBV6-6	.	TRBJ2-3	TGTGCCAGCAGTTCCTCCCCTCGCGAAGCAGATACGCAGTATTTT	CASSSSPREADTQYF
TRBD1	TRBV28	few	TRBJ1-5	TGTGCCAGCAATCCTACAGGGGAAACTCAGCCCCAGCATTTT	CASNPTGETQPQHF
.	TRBV7-8	.	TRBJ1-1	TGTGCCAGCAGCTTATTGGGGGGGAACACTGAGGCTTTCTTT	CASSLLGGNTEAFF
.	TRBV11-2	.	TRBJ2-7	TGTGCCAGCAGCTTACCCCCAGGGACGGACTGGGAGCAGTACTTC	CASSLPPGTDWEQYF
.	TRBV18	once	TRBJ2-5	TGTGCCAGCTCACCTTTTGAGTCCCAAGAGACCCAGTACTTC	CASSPFESQETQYF
.	TRBV13	.	TRBJ2-2	TGTGCCAGCAGCTTAGGGCATGGGACACCGAACACCGGGGAGCTGTTTTTT	CASSLGHGTPNTGELFF
TRBD1	TRBV7-8	.	TRBJ2-7	TGTGCCAGCAGCTTACCCCGGGACAGGGTAACGTACGAGCAGTACTTC	CASSLPRDRVTYEQYF
.	TRBV19	.	TRBJ2-1	TGTGCCAGTAGTACCCCCCGAGGGAGAGCTCTTAATGAGCAGTTCTTC	CASSTPRGRALNEQFF
.	TRBV5-6	.	TRBJ2-5	TGTGCCAGCAGCTTGGACATCCAAGAGACCCAGTACTTC	CASSLDIQETQYF
.	TRBV5-4	.	TRBJ2-2	TGTGCCAGCAGGACCCGCGGAACCGGGGAGCTGTTTTTT	CASRTRGTGELFF
.	TRBV19	.	TRBJ2-6	TGTGCCAGTAGTATAGCGGCCTCTGGGGCCAACGTCCTGACTTTC	CASSIAASGANVLTF
.	TRBV11-3	.	TRBJ2-2	TGTGCCAGCAGCTTAGATAGGCCCGACAGAGAAGTGGCCGGGGAGCTGTTTTTT	CASSLDRPDREVAGELFF
TRBD1	TRBV27	once	TRBJ2-3	TGTGCCAGCAGTTCTTACAGGGGAGATACGCAGTATTTT	CASSSYRGDTQYF
TRBD2	TRBV7-4	.	TRBJ2-5	TGTGCCAGCAGCTTAGCGTATGGTCTAGCGGAAGAGACCCAGTACTTC	CASSLAYGLAEETQYF
.	TRBV29-1	.	TRBJ2-1	TGCAGCGTTGGAGTTGAGCAGTTCTTC	CSVGVEQFF
.	TRBV27	once	TRBJ1-5	TGTGCCAGCAGTTTATCGTCGAGCAATCAGCCCCAGCATTTT	CASSLSSSNQPQHF
.	TRBV14	once	TRBJ2-7	TGTGCCAGCAGCCAGGCACAGGGAGGTTGGGGCGAGCAGTACTTC	CASSQAQGGWGEQYF
.	TRBV6-5	.	TRBJ1-1	TGTGCCAGCAGTTACGGTATGAACACTGAAGCTTTCTTT	CASSYGMNTEAFF
TRBD2	TRBV11-2	.	TRBJ2-1	TGTGCCAGCAGCTCCGGACTAGCGGAGACAAATGAGCAGTTCTTC	CASSSGLAETNEQFF
TRBD2	TRBV7-6	few	TRBJ2-7	TGTGCCAGCAGCCCTTCTAGCGGGGGTTACGAGCAGTACTTC	CASSPSSGGYEQYF
.	TRBV27	.	TRBJ2-1	TGTGCCAGCAGTCTTATACAGGTTAACTCCTACAATGAGCAGTTCTTC	CASSLIQVNSYNEQFF
.	TRBV27	.	TRBJ2-1	TGTGCCAGCTCTGTCCGGGACACCTCCTACAATGAGCAGTTCTTC	CASSVRDTSYNEQFF
.	TRBV10-2	.	TRBJ1-1	TGCGCCAGCACCCTTAACACTGAAGCTTTCTTT	CASTLNTEAFF
.	TRBV2	.	TRBJ2-7	TGTGCCAGCCTTTCTGGGGTCTACTCCTACGAGCAGTACTTC	CASLSGVYSYEQYF